What follows are 27 T cell receptor beta chains derived from one specimen sequenced in a study of T cell responses to AZD1222 COVID-19 vaccine. Profiled with immunoSEQ multiplex PCR; TCRdb holds only in-frame clones, not every one. The sample contains around 150,000 clones, approximately 90% of which appear only once. The sequencing here drew on peripheral blood, taken on day 0 of AZD1222 vaccination. The origin of the receptors is an adult in good health.

This chain joins TRBV5-1 and TRBJ2-7; TRBD2 aligns across 9 bases. The V segment lost 0 bases and the J segment 2 bases; nucleotides outside the gene matches: 9. Germline-derived CDR1 and CDR2 are SGHRS and YFSETQ. The CDR3 has 17 amino acids. In nucleotides, the CDR3 is TGCGCCAGCAGCTTGGAATTAGCGGGGGAGATTACCTACGAGCAGTACTTC. Protein product: CASSLELAGEITYEQYF.

This chain links TRBV18 with TRBJ2-7; D is unclear. The CDR3 spans 13 residues. V was pared by 3 bases and J by 5 bases, with 11 bases between. CDR1 and CDR2 from the germline V gene are KGHSH and LQKENI. The DNA of the CDR3 is TGTGCCAGCTCACCCCCGATGCTAGACGAGCAGTACTTC. Amino acids: CASSPPMLDEQYF.

This sequence joins TRBV4-2 and TRBJ1-2; D ambiguous. V was pared by 4 bases and J by 8 bases, with 17 bases between. The CDR3 has 14 residues. CDR1 is LGHNA, CDR2 YNFKEQ, per germline. This chain's CDR3 is CASSPDAGNHGYTF. As DNA, the CDR3 is TGTGCCAGCAGCCCAGATGCGGGGAATCACGGCTACACCTTC.

The chain couples TRBV5-1 to TRBJ1-1; D is unclear. CDR3 size: 16 residues. V lost 4 bases, J lost 5 bases, and 21 bases lay in between. Germline loops: CDR1 SGHRS, CDR2 YFSETQ. CDR3 protein: CASSAGVARTSTEAFF. CDR3 DNA: TGCGCCAGCAGCGCCGGGGTTGCCCGTACATCTACTGAAGCTTTCTTT.

The chain links TRBV16 to TRBJ2-7; weak D call: TRBD1 (5 bases). The CDR3 sequence is 12 residues long. The V end was cut by 6 bases, the J end by 3 bases, with 9 bases between. Germline V gene sequence: CDR1 KGHSY, CDR2 FQNENV. CDR3 nucleotides: TGTGCCAGCAGTCCCAGGGTCTACGAGCAGTACTTC. Its protein is CASSPRVYEQYF.

The chain combines TRBV7-9 with TRBJ2-7; 13 bases are a match to TRBD2. Germline lookup yields CDR1 SEHNR and CDR2 FQNEAQ (reference sequence). V trimming: 5 bases; J trimming: 7 bases; junction bases outside the gene matches: 11. The length of the CDR3 is 16 residues. The CDR3 DNA is TGTGCCAGCAGCCAAGACTCCGGGACTAGCGGGGCTGAGCAGTACTTC. Translating gives CASSQDSGTSGAEQYF. Looking up the rest from reference TRBV7-9 and TRBJ2-7 gives the full variable domain: DTGVSQNPRHKITKRGQNVTFRCDPISEHNRLYWYRQTLGQGPEFLTYFQNEAQLEKSRLLSDRFSAERPKGSFSTLEIQRTEQGDSAMYLCASSQDSGTSGAEQYFGPGTRLTVT.

The V call is TRBV5-1, the J call TRBJ1-2; TRBD1 matches 7 bases. V was pared by 7 bases and J by 6 bases, with 9 bases of the junction left unmatched. The CDR3 covers 13 residues. Germline CDR1 reads SGHRS; CDR2 reads YFSETQ. CDR3 DNA: TGCGCCAGCCGTCCCAATACAGGGGATGGCTACACCTTC. Translation gives CASRPNTGDGYTF.

The chain employs TRBV6-4 and TRBJ1-4; D is perhaps TRBD1 (6 bases). Trimming left V 0 bases short and J 4 bases short, with 12 bases between. The CDR3 covers 16 residues. CDR1 and CDR2 (germline): MRHNA, SNTAGT. CDR3 DNA: TGTGCCAGCAGTGACTCTCGGGGGCCCCATAATGAAAAACTGTTTTTT. It codes for CASSDSRGPHNEKLFF.

This rearrangement joins TRBV28 to TRBJ1-4; TRBD1 is a possible D gene (5 bases). Germline V gives CDR1 MDHEN, CDR2 SYDVKM. The CDR3 is made up of 16 amino acids. Trimming cost V 2 bases and J 0 bases, with 10 bases left between them. The CDR3 DNA is TGTGCCAGCAGTTTAGCAGGGTTTGCAACTAATGAAAAACTGTTTTTT. Translation gives CASSLAGFATNEKLFF.

The chain has TRBV27 and TRBJ2-7; perhaps D is TRBD1 or TRBD2 (7 bases each). Looked up from germline, CDR1 is MNHEY and CDR2 is SMNVEV (reference sequence). This CDR3 has 14 amino acids. V lost 7 bases to trimming and J lost 8 bases, with 21 bases between them. Written as DNA, the CDR3 is TGTGCCAGCAATAGACAGGGTCAACTAGCGAAGCAGTACTTC. As protein: CASNRQGQLAKQYF.

The rearrangement links TRBV9 to TRBJ2-1, with D unresolved. Germline CDR1 SGDLS, CDR2 YYNGEE. Trimming cost V 0 bases and J 0 bases, with 10 bases left between them. This CDR3 has 16 residues. For the CDR3, the DNA is TGTGCCAGCAGCGTAGATTGGTTGCCCTCCTACAATGAGCAGTTCTTC. Protein sequence: CASSVDWLPSYNEQFF.

Only one count was recorded for this clone. The rearrangement links TRBV11-1 to TRBJ1-3; 8 bases are a match to TRBD1. Germline V gene data show CDR1 as SGHAT and CDR2 as FQDESV (reference sequence). After removal of 2 bases from V and 4 bases from J, the junction contained 7 bases not matched to a gene. The CDR3 runs to 16 residues. Here the CDR3 DNA reads TGTGCCAGCAGCTTATCAGGGGGCGCGGGGGGAAACACCATATATTTT. It translates to CASSLSGGAGGNTIYF. Full variable domain (outside the CDR3, taken from reference TRBV11-1 and TRBJ1-3): EAEVAQSPRYKITEKSQAVAFWCDPISGHATLYWYRQILGQGPELLVQFQDESVVDDSQLPKDRFSAERLKGVDSTLKIQPAELGDSAMYLCASSLSGGAGGNTIYFGEGSWLTVV.

V usage is TRBV12-3 or TRBV12-4 and J usage is TRBJ1-2, with 7 nucleotides matching TRBD1. Trimming took 1 base from V and 8 from J; bases not matched to a gene: 4. The CDR3 is 13 amino acids. This CDR3 is CASSLVPDRGYTF. The CDR3 region has the DNA TGTGCCAGCAGTTTAGTTCCGGACAGGGGCTACACCTTC.

The genes are TRBV12-3 or TRBV12-4 and TRBJ1-1, with 8 bases fitting TRBD1. The CDR3 extends over 13 amino acids. Trimming removed 3 bases from V and 4 bases from J; junction bases left unmatched: 1. In nucleotides, the CDR3 is TGTGCCAGCAGTTTCGACAGGGGCACTGAAGCTTTCTTT. Translation: CASSFDRGTEAFF.

The chain employs TRBV19 and TRBJ1-1; D might be TRBD1 (6 bases). CDR1 LNHDA and CDR2 SQIVND come from the germline V gene (reference sequence). The V end was cut by 7 bases, the J end by 7 bases, with 19 bases between. The CDR3 is made up of 14 amino acids. In DNA, the CDR3 is TGTGCCAGTACCTTAGTAGAGGGGGAGGGTGAAGCTTTCTTT. This codes for CASTLVEGEGEAFF. Filled out from reference TRBV19 and TRBJ1-1, the complete variable domain reads DGGITQSPKYLFRKEGQNVTLSCEQNLNHDAMYWYRQDPGQGLRLIYYSQIVNDFQKGDIAEGYSVSREKKESFPLTVTSAQKNPTAFYLCASTLVEGEGEAFFGQGTRLTVV.

The chain has TRBV6-2 or TRBV6-3 and TRBJ1-4; a possible D gene is TRBD1 (6 bases). The length of the CDR3 is 13 residues. In germline, CDR1 is MNHEY, CDR2 SVGEGT. V lost 5 bases to trimming and J lost 8 bases, with 12 bases between them. As DNA, the CDR3 is TGTGCCAGCAGTACCGCAGGGGTGGAAAAACTGTTTTTT. This gives the protein CASSTAGVEKLFF.

The CDR3 is CASSLDPAGGQGPTDTQYF. For the CDR3, the DNA is TGTGCCAGCAGCTTGGATCCAGCCGGGGGACAGGGTCCCACAGATACGCAGTATTTT. The rearrangement joins TRBV5-4 to TRBJ2-3, with 9 bases that match TRBD1. V trimming: 0 bases; J trimming: 2 bases; junction bases outside the gene matches: 13. The germline gives CDR1 SGHNT, CDR2 YYREEE (reference sequence). This CDR3 contains 19 residues. The complete variable domain, with remaining parts taken from reference TRBV5-4 and TRBJ2-3, reads ETGVTQSPTHLIKTRGQQVTLRCSSQSGHNTVSWYQQALGQGPQFIFQYYREEENGRGNFPPRFSGLQFPNYSSELNVNALELDDSALYLCASSLDPAGGQGPTDTQYFGPGTRLTVL.

The gene calls are TRBV6-6 and TRBJ2-7; TRBD1 matches at 9 bases. The germline V gene has CDR1 MNHNY and CDR2 SVGAGI (reference sequence). This CDR3 comprises 16 residues. V gave up 6 bases and J gave up 4 bases; unmatched junction bases: 13. The CDR3 spells CASRILGQGMGYEQYF. CDR3 sequence (DNA): TGTGCCAGCAGAATCTTGGGACAGGGTATGGGGTACGAGCAGTACTTC.

The chain links TRBV6-2 or TRBV6-3 to TRBJ1-1; the D gene is possibly TRBD1 (6 bases). Germline CDR1 and CDR2: MNHEY and SVGEGT. V shed 5 bases and J shed 0 bases, with 13 bases lying between them. The CDR3 is 15 residues long. The CDR3 reads CASSPVGDMNTEAFF. CDR3 nucleotide sequence: TGTGCCAGCAGTCCGGTCGGGGACATGAACACTGAAGCTTTCTTT.

V is TRBV9 and J is TRBJ2-7, with 13 nucleotides matching TRBD2. CDR1 and CDR2 (germline): SGDLS, YYNGEE. The J segment lost 0 bases and the V segment lost 0 bases, leaving 3 bases of the junction unmatched. CDR3 length: 17 residues. The CDR3 sequence: CASSVGTSGGFSYEQYF. Here the CDR3 DNA reads TGTGCCAGCAGCGTAGGGACTAGCGGGGGTTTCTCCTACGAGCAGTACTTC.

The V gene is TRBV19, the J gene TRBJ1-1; D is unclear. The CDR3 totals 14 residues. V lost 5 bases to trimming and J lost 0 bases, with 10 bases between them. Germline-derived CDR1 and CDR2 are LNHDA and SQIVND (reference sequence). CDR3 sequence reads: CASSLSELNTEAFF. The CDR3 coding sequence is TGTGCCAGTAGTTTATCAGAGTTGAACACTGAAGCTTTCTTT.

The chain has TRBV3-1 (or the pseudogene TRBV3-2) and TRBJ2-1, with 10 bases aligning to TRBD2. The CDR3 totals 21 residues. Germline CDR1 and CDR2: LGHDT and YNNKEL (reference sequence). V shed 1 base, J shed 3 bases, and the junction held 18 bases outside the gene matches. The CDR3 loop reads CASSQGLAFGTSVRFYNEQFF. CDR3 nucleotides: TGTGCCAGCAGCCAAGGATTGGCCTTTGGGACTAGCGTCAGATTCTACAATGAGCAGTTCTTC.

V usage is TRBV7-8 and J usage is TRBJ1-5; D may be TRBD1 (5 bases). Germline V gene data show CDR1 as SGHVS and CDR2 as FQNEAQ. The CDR3 runs 16 residues. The V end lost 4 bases, the J end lost 0 bases, and 13 bases lay between the germline ends. The CDR3 region has the DNA TGTGCCAGCAGCTCCGAGGGGTTTCTTAGCAATCAGCCCCAGCATTTT. It codes for CASSSEGFLSNQPQHF.

On this clone itself: Germline is not matched at one junction end, which may reflect a read error. The V gene is TRBV7-7, the J gene TRBJ2-2; a weak D match, TRBD2 (7 bases). The CDR3 runs to 17 residues. Germline-derived CDR1 and CDR2 are SSHAT and FNYEAQ (reference sequence). The CDR3 DNA reads TGTGCTAGCAGCTTAGGGGGGGGCGATTCGAACACCGGGGAGCTGTTTTTT. It translates to CASSLGGGDSNTGELFF. The full variable domain, in which reference TRBV7-7 and TRBJ2-2 provide the parts outside the CDR3, is GAGVSQSPRYKVTKRGQDVTLRCDPISSHATLYWYQQALGQGPEFLTYFNYEAQPDKSGLPSDRFSAERPEGSISTLTIQRTEQRDSAMYRCASSLGGGDSNTGELFFGEGSRLTVL.

This chain joins TRBV7-9 and TRBJ1-5; maybe TRBD1 (6 bases). The CDR3 covers 13 residues. From germline, CDR1 is SEHNR and CDR2 FQNEAQ (reference sequence). V was trimmed by 5 bases and J by 5 bases, leaving 10 bases between them. The CDR3 region is CASSPQGDQPQHF. CDR3 in DNA: TGTGCCAGCAGCCCACAGGGAGATCAGCCCCAGCATTTT.

The chain recombines TRBV7-2 with TRBJ1-4; a weak D match, TRBD1 (6 bases). V lost 5 bases and J 7 bases, leaving 14 bases between the germline ends. CDR1 is SGHTA, CDR2 FQGNSA, per germline. The CDR3 runs to 14 residues. The chain's CDR3 is CASSLDRSSEKLFF. The CDR3 region has the DNA TGTGCCAGCAGCCTCGACAGGTCAAGTGAAAAACTGTTTTTT.

This chain links TRBV10-3 with TRBJ2-3; D is possibly TRBD1 or TRBD2 (5 bases each). The CDR3 covers 14 residues. From germline, CDR1 is ENHRY and CDR2 SYGVKD. Trimming left V 7 bases short and J 2 bases short, with 13 bases between. The CDR3 sequence is CAIKRGPDTDTQYF. In DNA form, the CDR3 reads TGTGCCATCAAAAGGGGACCAGACACAGATACGCAGTATTTT.